This T cell receptor (beta chain) was recorded in a study of T cells in localized non-small cell lung cancer. This clone was recorded only once. Its specificity is not known. The method was immunoSEQ multiplex PCR; TCRdb's version includes in-frame clones alone and lacks a portion of them. The sample lists about 23,000 clones, about 88% occurring once. Germline CDR1 and CDR2: KGHSH and LQKENI. Between the trimmed V and J ends, which lost 0 bases and 6 bases, there was a span of 21 bases. The CDR3 length is 18 residues. General study points: Sequencing was restricted to one tumor region; therefore, heterogeneity remains possible. The highest T cell clonality was in uninvolved adjacent lung, above tumor. Higher blood T cell density tracked longer overall survival. A median of around 60 of the top 100 tumor clones appeared in adjacent lung, which was paired and uninvolved.

Sequenced here: peripheral blood, sampled before any cancer treatment. The TCR comes from a male donor aged 60 or over with stage I lung adenocarcinoma. The rearrangement joins TRBV18 to TRBJ1-5; maybe TRBD1 (6 bases). The chain's CDR3 is CASSPPRQGPGGSQPQHF. CDR3 bases: TGTGCCAGCTCACCACCACGTCAGGGGCCCGGGGGTAGTCAGCCCCAGCATTTT.